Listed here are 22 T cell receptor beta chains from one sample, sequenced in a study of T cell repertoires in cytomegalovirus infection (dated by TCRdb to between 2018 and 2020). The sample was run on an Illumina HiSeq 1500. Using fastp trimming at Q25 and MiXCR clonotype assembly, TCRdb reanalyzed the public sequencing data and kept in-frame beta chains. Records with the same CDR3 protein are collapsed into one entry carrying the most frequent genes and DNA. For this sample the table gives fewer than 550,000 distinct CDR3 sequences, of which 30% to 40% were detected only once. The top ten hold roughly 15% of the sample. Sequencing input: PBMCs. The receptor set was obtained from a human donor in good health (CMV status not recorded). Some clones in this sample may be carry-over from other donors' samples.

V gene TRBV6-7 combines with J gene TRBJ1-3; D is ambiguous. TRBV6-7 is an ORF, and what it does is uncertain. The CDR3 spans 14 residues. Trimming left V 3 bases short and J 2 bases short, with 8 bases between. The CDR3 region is CASSYRGTGNTIYF. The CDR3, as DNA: TGTGCCAGCAGTTATCGCGGGACTGGAAACACCATATATTTT.

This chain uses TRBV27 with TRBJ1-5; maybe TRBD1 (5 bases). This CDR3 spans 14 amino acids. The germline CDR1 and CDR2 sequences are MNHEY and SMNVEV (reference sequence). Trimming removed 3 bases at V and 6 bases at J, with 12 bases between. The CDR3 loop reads CASSLGPWGQPQHF. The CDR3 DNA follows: TGTGCCAGCAGTTTGGGACCTTGGGGTCAGCCCCAGCATTTT.

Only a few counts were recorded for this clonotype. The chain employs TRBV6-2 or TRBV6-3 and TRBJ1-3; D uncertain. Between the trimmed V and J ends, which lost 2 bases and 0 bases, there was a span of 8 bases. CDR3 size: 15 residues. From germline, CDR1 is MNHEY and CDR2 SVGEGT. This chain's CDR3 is CASSYHMSSGNTIYF. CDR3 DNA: TGTGCCAGCAGTTACCACATGAGCTCTGGAAACACCATATATTTT.

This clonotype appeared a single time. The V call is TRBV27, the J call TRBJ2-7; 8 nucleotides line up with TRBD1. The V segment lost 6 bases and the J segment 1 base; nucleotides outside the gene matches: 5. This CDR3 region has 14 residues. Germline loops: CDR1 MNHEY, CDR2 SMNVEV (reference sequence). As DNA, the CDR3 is TGTGCCAGCAGGCCGGGACAGGCATCCTACGAGCAGTACTTC. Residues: CASRPGQASYEQYF.

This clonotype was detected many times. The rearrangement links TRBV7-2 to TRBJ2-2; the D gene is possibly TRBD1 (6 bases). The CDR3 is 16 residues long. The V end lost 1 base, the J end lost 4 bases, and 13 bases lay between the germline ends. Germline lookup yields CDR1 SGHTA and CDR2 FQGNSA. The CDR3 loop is CASSLVPGVLTGELFF. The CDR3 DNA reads TGTGCCAGCAGCTTAGTCCCAGGGGTCCTCACCGGGGAGCTGTTTTTT.

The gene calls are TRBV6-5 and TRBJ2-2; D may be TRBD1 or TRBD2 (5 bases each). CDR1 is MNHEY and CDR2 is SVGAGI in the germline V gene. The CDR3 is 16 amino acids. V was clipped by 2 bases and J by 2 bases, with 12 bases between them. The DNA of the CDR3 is TGTGCCAGCAGTTACGAGGGGCAGCTTAACACCGGGGAGCTGTTTTTT. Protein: CASSYEGQLNTGELFF.

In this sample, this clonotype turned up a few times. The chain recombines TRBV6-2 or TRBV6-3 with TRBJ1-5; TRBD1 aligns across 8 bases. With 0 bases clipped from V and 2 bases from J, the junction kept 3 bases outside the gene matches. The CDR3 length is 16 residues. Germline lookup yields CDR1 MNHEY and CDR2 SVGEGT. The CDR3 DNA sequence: TGTGCCAGCAGTTACTCGGACAGGGCAGGCAATCAGCCCCAGCATTTT. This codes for CASSYSDRAGNQPQHF.

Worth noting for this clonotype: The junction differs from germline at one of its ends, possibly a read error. The CDR3 DNA follows: TGTGCCAGTATTATAGGAGGCAGGGGTAGCACTGAAGCTTTCTTT. Translation gives CASIIGGRGSTEAFF. This chain connects TRBV19 to TRBJ1-1; D perhaps matches TRBD1 (6 bases). CDR3 length equals 15 residues. The germline gives CDR1 LNHDA, CDR2 SQIVND (reference sequence).

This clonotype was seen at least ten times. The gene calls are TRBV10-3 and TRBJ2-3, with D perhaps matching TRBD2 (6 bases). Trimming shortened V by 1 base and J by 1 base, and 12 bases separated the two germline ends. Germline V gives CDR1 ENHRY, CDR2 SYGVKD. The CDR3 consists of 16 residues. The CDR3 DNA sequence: TGTGCCATCAGTGAGTTCGGGGGAGGTGGCACAGATACGCAGTATTTT. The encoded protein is CAISEFGGGGTDTQYF.

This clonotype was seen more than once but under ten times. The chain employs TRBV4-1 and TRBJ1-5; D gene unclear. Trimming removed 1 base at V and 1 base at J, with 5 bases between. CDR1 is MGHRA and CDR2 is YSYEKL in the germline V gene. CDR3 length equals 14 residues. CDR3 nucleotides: TGCGCCAGCAGCCAAGTGTTCAGCAATCAGCCCCAGCATTTT. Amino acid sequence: CASSQVFSNQPQHF.

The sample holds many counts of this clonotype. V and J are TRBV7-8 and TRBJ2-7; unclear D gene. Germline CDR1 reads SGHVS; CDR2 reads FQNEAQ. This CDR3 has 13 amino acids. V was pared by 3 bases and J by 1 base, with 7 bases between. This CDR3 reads CASSFGRSYEQYF. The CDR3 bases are TGTGCCAGCAGCTTTGGCAGATCCTACGAGCAGTACTTC.

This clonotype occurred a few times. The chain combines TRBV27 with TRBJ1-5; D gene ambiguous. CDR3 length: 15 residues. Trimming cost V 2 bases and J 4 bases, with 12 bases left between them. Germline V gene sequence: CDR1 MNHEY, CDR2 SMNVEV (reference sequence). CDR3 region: CASSLVGSINQPQHF. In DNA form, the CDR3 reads TGTGCCAGCAGTTTAGTAGGCAGCATAAATCAGCCCCAGCATTTT.

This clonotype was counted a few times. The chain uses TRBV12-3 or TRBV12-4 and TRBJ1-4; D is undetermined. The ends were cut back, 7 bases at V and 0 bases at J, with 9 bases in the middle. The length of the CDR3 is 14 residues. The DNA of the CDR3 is TGTGCCAGCAAGTGGAGTACAACTAATGAAAAACTGTTTTTT. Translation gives CASKWSTTNEKLFF.

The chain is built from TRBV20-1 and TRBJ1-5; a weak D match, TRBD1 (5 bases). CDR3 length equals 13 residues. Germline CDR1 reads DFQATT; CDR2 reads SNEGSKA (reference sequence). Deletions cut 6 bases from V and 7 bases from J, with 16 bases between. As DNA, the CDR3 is TGCAGTGCCCACGTGGGGGTTGGGCAGCCCCAGCATTTT. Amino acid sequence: CSAHVGVGQPQHF.

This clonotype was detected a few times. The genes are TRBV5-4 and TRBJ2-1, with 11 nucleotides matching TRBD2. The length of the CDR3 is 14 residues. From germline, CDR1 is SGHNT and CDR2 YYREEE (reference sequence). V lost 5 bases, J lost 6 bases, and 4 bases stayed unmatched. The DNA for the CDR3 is TGTGCCAGCAGTCCGGGACTAGCGGCCAATGAGCAGTTCTTC. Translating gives CASSPGLAANEQFF. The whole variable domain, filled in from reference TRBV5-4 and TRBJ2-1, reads ETGVTQSPTHLIKTRGQQVTLRCSSQSGHNTVSWYQQALGQGPQFIFQYYREEENGRGNFPPRFSGLQFPNYSSELNVNALELDDSALYLCASSPGLAANEQFFGPGTRLTVL.

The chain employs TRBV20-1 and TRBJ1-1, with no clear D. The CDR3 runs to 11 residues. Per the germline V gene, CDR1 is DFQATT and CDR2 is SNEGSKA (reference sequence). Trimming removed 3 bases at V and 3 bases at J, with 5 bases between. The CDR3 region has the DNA TGCAGTGCTAGGGGATACACTGAAGCTTTCTTT. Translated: CSARGYTEAFF.

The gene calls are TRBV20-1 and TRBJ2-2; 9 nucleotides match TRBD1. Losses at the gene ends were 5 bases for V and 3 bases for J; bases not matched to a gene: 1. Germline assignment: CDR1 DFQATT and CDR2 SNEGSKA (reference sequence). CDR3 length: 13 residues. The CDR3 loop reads CSAWTGDTGELFF. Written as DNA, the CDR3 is TGCAGTGCTTGGACAGGGGACACCGGGGAGCTGTTTTTT.

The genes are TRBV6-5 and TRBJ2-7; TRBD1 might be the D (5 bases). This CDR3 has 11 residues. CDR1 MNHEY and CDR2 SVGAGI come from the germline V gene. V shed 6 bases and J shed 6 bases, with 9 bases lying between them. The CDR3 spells CASRAGFEQYF. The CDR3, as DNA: TGTGCCAGCAGGGCAGGGTTCGAGCAGTACTTC.

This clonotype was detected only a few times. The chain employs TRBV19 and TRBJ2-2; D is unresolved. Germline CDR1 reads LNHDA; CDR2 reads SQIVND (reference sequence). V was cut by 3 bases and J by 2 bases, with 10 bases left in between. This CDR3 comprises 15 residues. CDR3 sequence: CASSITWKNTGELFF. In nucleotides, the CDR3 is TGTGCCAGTAGTATTACCTGGAAAAACACCGGGGAGCTGTTTTTT.

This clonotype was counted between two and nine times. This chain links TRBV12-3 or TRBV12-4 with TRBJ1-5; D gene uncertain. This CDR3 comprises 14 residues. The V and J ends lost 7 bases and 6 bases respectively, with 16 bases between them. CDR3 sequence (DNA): TGTGCCAGCACCCTGGGCGGGGTTGGTCAGCCCCAGCATTTT. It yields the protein CASTLGGVGQPQHF.

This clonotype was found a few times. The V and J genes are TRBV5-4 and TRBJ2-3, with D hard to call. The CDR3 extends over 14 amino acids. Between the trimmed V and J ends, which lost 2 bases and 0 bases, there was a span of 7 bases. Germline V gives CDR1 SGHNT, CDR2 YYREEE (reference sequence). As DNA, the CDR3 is TGTGCCAGCAGCTTTCCGGTGAGCACAGATACGCAGTATTTT. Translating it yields CASSFPVSTDTQYF.

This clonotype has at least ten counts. CDR3: CASSLGLARETQYF. DNA for the CDR3: TGTGCCAGCAGCTTGGGACTAGCTAGAGAGACCCAGTACTTC. The V and J genes are TRBV7-2 and TRBJ2-5, with TRBD2 identical over 9 bases. CDR1 is SGHTA and CDR2 is FQGNSA in the germline V gene. This CDR3 comprises 14 residues. V lost 3 bases to trimming and J lost 4 bases; unmatched junction nucleotides: 3.